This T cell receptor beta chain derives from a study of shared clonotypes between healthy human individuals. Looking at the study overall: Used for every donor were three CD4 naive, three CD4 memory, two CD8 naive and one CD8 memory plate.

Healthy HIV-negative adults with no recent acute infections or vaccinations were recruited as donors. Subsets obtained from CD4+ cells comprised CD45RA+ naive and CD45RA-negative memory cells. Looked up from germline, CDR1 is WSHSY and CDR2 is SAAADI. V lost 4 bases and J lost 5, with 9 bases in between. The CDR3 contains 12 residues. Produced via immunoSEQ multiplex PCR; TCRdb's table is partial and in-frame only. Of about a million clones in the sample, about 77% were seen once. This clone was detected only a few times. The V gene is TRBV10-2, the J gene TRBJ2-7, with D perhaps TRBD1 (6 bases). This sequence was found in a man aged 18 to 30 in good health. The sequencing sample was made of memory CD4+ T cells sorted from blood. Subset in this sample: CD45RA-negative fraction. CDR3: CASSGQVNEQYF. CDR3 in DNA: TGCGCCAGCAGTGGACAGGTTAACGAGCAGTACTTC.